The 20 T cell receptor delta chains below all came from one sample that was sequenced in a study of Vδ1+ human thymocytes. Study results and caveats: Thymic TRG and TRD repertoires appeared highly polyclonal.

Their target antigens are unknown. Sequences come from RNA converted to cDNA by reverse transcription. The CDR3 regions were amplified by multiplex PCR from V-gene primers to a constant-region primer. TCRdb re-called clones from the multiplex PCR reads using CATT. The sample yields roughly 76,000 delta-chain clones, 30% to 40% seen once. What was sequenced was Vdelta1+ gamma-delta thymocytes from the thymus. Regarding subset: FACS-sorted CD3+ TCRalphabeta- TCRVdelta1+ TCRVdelta2- thymocytes. These receptors were taken from a boy less than two years old who had congenital heart surgery.

The chain combines TRDV1 with TRDJ1, with a weak D call TRDD2 (6 bases). V was pared by 1 base and J by 1 base, with 19 bases between. This CDR3 spans 18 amino acids. In germline, CDR1 is TSWWSYY, CDR2 QGS. The DNA for the CDR3 is TGTGCTCTTGGGGAACCCGGGCCTTCCCCCAGAATCACCGATAAACTCATCTTT. Protein sequence: CALGEPGPSPRITDKLIF.

V gene TRDV1 combines with J gene TRDJ1; the match to TRDD3 covers 7 bases. The ends lost 9 bases at V and 0 bases at J; junction bases unmatched: 13. CDR3 size: 16 residues. Germline V gives CDR1 TSWWSYY, CDR2 QGS. CDR3 sequence reads: CALTYGGCGYTDKLIF. CDR3 in DNA: TGTGCTCTGACCTACGGGGGATGCGGGTACACCGATAAACTCATCTTT.

The chain combines TRDV1 with TRDJ1; 7 nucleotides line up with TRDD3. CDR3 size: 17 residues. Losses at the gene ends were 0 bases for V and 5 bases for J; bases not matched to a gene: 12. CDR1 is TSWWSYY and CDR2 is QGS in the germline V gene. As DNA, the CDR3 is TGTGCTCTTGGGGAACTCAACCTGGGGGCCGCGGAGGATAAACTCATCTTT. Its translation: CALGELNLGAAEDKLIF.

This clone was seen only a few times. V is TRDV2 and J is TRDJ1, with 8 bases that match TRDD3. Germline CDR1 and CDR2: GEAIGNYY and EKD. V lost 0 bases, J lost 5 bases, and 10 bases stayed unmatched. The length of the CDR3 is 16 residues. This chain's CDR3 is CACDTAPTGIRDKLIF. As DNA, the CDR3 is TGTGCCTGTGACACCGCGCCGACTGGGATACGTGATAAACTCATCTTT.

A few counts support this clone. This chain joins TRDV1 and TRDJ1; TRDD3 matches 7 bases. The CDR3 runs 23 residues. The ends lost 0 bases at V and 4 bases at J; junction bases unmatched: 29. Germline V gives CDR1 TSWWSYY, CDR2 QGS. The CDR3 sequence: CALGELSLVPEGRPGDYIDKLIF. CDR3 coding DNA: TGTGCTCTTGGGGAACTGTCTCTCGTCCCCGAGGGTCGACCGGGGGATTATATCGATAAACTCATCTTT.

The V gene is TRDV1, the J gene TRDJ1, with D possibly TRDD3 on 6 matching bases. CDR3 length: 20 amino acids. CDR1 is TSWWSYY and CDR2 is QGS in the germline V gene. Trimming left V 0 bases short and J 3 bases short, with 26 bases between. CDR3: CALGELLYLTLGSGADKLIF. The CDR3 bases are TGTGCTCTTGGGGAACTCTTGTATCTTACACTGGGTTCGGGCGCCGATAAACTCATCTTT.

V usage is TRDV1 and J usage is TRDJ1; D ambiguous. The V end was cut by 10 bases, the J end by 0 bases, with 15 bases between. CDR1 is TSWWSYY and CDR2 is QGS in the germline V gene. The CDR3 consists of 14 residues. The CDR3 is CAPGEGYNTDKLIF. The CDR3 bases are TGTGCTCCTGGTGAGGGGTACAACACCGATAAACTCATCTTT.

The chain has TRDV1 and TRDJ1; D gene unclear. The CDR3 runs to 15 residues. V was cut by 0 bases and J by 2 bases, with 10 bases left in between. The germline V gene has CDR1 TSWWSYY and CDR2 QGS. CDR3 loop: CALGELALWTDKLIF. The CDR3 bases are TGTGCTCTTGGGGAACTGGCGCTGTGGACCGATAAACTCATCTTT.

V is TRDV1 and J is TRDJ1, with TRDD3 as a possible D gene (6 bases). The CDR3 has 19 amino acids. V lost 5 bases and J lost 0, with 25 bases in between. CDR1 and CDR2 from the germline V gene are TSWWSYY and QGS. For the CDR3, the DNA is TGTGCTCTTGGGCCCCGGATCGGGATAAGCTTTCCGTACACCGATAAACTCATCTTT. Encoded protein: CALGPRIGISFPYTDKLIF.

The chain employs TRDV1 and TRDJ1; 7 bases are shared with TRDD2. The germline V gene has CDR1 TSWWSYY and CDR2 QGS. This CDR3 has 20 amino acids. The V segment lost 1 base and the J segment 3 bases; nucleotides outside the gene matches: 20. In DNA form, the CDR3 reads TGTGCTCTTGGGGAACGCCGGCCTTCCTTGCGGGAGTTATGGGCCGATAAACTCATCTTT. Protein sequence: CALGERRPSLRELWADKLIF.

The V and J genes are TRDV1 and TRDJ1, with TRDD3 identical over 11 bases. Per germline, CDR1 TSWWSYY and CDR2 QGS. The trim removed 0 bases at V and 7 bases at J, leaving 10 bases unmatched. The CDR3 length is 17 residues. This CDR3 reads CALGELVWGIPGGKLIF. For the CDR3, the DNA is TGTGCTCTTGGGGAACTCGTCTGGGGGATACCCGGAGGTAAACTCATCTTT.

This rearrangement joins TRDV1 to TRDJ1, with D uncertain. This CDR3 spans 16 amino acids. CDR1 and CDR2 (germline): TSWWSYY, QGS. Trimming shortened V by 3 bases and J by 0 bases, and 14 bases separated the two germline ends. The CDR3 loop reads CALGESKGCHTDKLIF. The CDR3 DNA sequence: TGTGCTCTTGGGGAGTCTAAAGGCTGCCACACCGATAAACTCATCTTT.

In this sample, this clone turned up a few times. The gene calls are TRDV1 and TRDJ1; no clear D gene. The CDR3 is 21 residues long. Germline CDR1 is TSWWSYY and CDR2 is QGS. Trimming removed 4 bases from V and 0 bases from J, with 30 bases in between. The DNA for the CDR3 is TGTGCTCTTGGGGGTCCTTGGGACCAAACTTTCGTAAGTTTATACACCGATAAACTCATCTTT. Protein: CALGGPWDQTFVSLYTDKLIF.

This clone was counted only a few times. The chain has TRDV1 and TRDJ1, with 12 positions matching TRDD3. Germline CDR1 is TSWWSYY and CDR2 is QGS. The CDR3 extends over 25 amino acids. V shed 0 bases and J 0 bases; nucleotides not matched to a gene: 26. The CDR3 nucleotides read TGTGCTCTTGGGGAACTCGGCCTTCCTACACTTGGCTGGGGGATACGGACTCACTACACCGATAAACTCATCTTT. Amino acid sequence: CALGELGLPTLGWGIRTHYTDKLIF.

V gene TRDV1 combines with J gene TRDJ1; 7 nucleotides match TRDD2. J was trimmed by 6 bases and V by 1 base; bases with no gene match: 23. Germline assignment: CDR1 TSWWSYY and CDR2 QGS. This CDR3 is 20 amino acids long. Here the CDR3 reads CALGEQYYSYRLLGLNKLIF. CDR3 nucleotides: TGTGCTCTTGGGGAACAATATTATTCCTACAGGCTGCTGGGTTTGAATAAACTCATCTTT.

V is TRDV1 and J is TRDJ1; possibly TRDD2 for D (5 bases). Germline CDR1 reads TSWWSYY; CDR2 reads QGS. Trimming cost V 3 bases and J 8 bases, with 19 bases left between them. This CDR3 has 15 amino acids. The CDR3 reads CALGDRLRYYTKLIF. CDR3 DNA: TGTGCTCTTGGGGACCGCCTTCGTTACTACACAAAACTCATCTTT.

The chain has TRDV1 and TRDJ1; TRDD3 might be the D (5 bases). V was pared by 1 base and J by 0 bases, with 27 bases between. This CDR3 contains 21 residues. Germline V gives CDR1 TSWWSYY, CDR2 QGS. In nucleotides, the CDR3 is TGTGCTCTTGGGGAACGCCCCCCAGGGTGGGGTTGGACTAAGTACACCGATAAACTCATCTTT. Its translation is CALGERPPGWGWTKYTDKLIF.

The V gene is TRDV1, the J gene TRDJ1; TRDD3 matches at 12 bases. This CDR3 spans 21 amino acids. Germline CDR1 is TSWWSYY and CDR2 is QGS. The V segment lost 2 bases and the J segment 3 bases; nucleotides outside the gene matches: 19. The CDR3 DNA reads as TGTGCTCTTGGGGAAGAAACTTCGGCTCCTCCCTGGGGGATACGCGCCGATAAACTCATCTTT. It translates to CALGEETSAPPWGIRADKLIF.

This chain uses TRDV1 with TRDJ1; D is uncertain. Germline V gives CDR1 TSWWSYY, CDR2 QGS. The CDR3 sequence is 16 residues long. Trimming pared 0 bases from V and 0 bases from J, leaving 11 bases between. CDR3 nucleotide sequence: TGTGCTCTTGGGGAACTGGCCGGCACAAACACCGATAAACTCATCTTT. Protein: CALGELAGTNTDKLIF.

The sample holds a few counts of this clone. This rearrangement joins TRDV1 to TRDJ1; tentative D call: TRDD3 (6 bases). The V end was cut by 0 bases, the J end by 2 bases, with 25 bases between. This CDR3 is built from 20 residues. Germline CDR1 reads TSWWSYY; CDR2 reads QGS. The CDR3 region has the DNA TGTGCTCTTGGGGAACTTCTCCCAACTTGGGGATCGAGTCATACCGATAAACTCATCTTT. Translating it yields CALGELLPTWGSSHTDKLIF.